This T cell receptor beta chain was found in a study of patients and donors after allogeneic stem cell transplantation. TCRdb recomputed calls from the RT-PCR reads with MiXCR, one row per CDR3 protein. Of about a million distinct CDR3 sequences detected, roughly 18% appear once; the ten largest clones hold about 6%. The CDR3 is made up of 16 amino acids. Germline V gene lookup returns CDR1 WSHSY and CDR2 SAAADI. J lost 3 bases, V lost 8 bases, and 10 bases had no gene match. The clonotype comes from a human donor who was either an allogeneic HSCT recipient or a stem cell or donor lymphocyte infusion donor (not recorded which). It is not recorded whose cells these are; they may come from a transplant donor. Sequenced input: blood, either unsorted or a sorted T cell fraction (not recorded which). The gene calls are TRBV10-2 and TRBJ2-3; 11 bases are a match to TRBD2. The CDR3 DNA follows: TGCGCCAGCCATCCCTCCGGGACTAGCGGTACAGATACGCAGTATTTT. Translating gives CASHPSGTSGTDTQYF.